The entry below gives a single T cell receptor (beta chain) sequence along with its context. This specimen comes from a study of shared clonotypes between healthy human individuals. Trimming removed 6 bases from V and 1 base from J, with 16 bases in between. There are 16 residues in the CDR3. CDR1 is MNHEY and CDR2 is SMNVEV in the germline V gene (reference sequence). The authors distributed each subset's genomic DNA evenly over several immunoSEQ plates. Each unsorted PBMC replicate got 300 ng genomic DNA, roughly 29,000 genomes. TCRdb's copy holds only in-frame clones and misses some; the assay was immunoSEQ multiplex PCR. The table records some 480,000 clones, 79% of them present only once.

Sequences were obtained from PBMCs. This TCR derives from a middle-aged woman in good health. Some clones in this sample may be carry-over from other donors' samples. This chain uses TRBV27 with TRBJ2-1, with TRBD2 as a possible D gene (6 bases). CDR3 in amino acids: CASRAPPDYSYNEQFF. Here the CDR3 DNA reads TGTGCCAGCAGAGCTCCTCCGGACTATTCCTACAATGAGCAGTTCTTC.